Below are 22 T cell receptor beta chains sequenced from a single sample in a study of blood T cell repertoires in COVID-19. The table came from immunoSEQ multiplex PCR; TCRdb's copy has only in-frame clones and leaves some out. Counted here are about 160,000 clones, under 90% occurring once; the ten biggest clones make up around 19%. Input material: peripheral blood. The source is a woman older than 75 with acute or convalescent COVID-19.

The CDR3 nucleotides read TGTGCCAGCAGCCGACCGGGACAGGAGTTCTCTGGGGCCAACGTCCTGACTTTC. Translated, it gives CASSRPGQEFSGANVLTF. The V call is TRBV14, the J call TRBJ2-6; 8 nucleotides match TRBD1. J gave up 0 bases and V 4 bases, and 8 bases lay outside the gene matches. The CDR3 covers 18 residues. Germline-derived CDR1 and CDR2 are SGHDN and FVKESK. Combining the CDR3 with reference TRBV14 and TRBJ2-6 gives the whole variable domain EAGVTQFPSHSVIEKGQTVTLRCDPISGHDNLYWYRRVMGKEIKFLLHFVKESKQDESGMPNNRFLAERTGGTYSTLKVQPAELEDSGVYFCASSRPGQEFSGANVLTFGAGSRLTVL.

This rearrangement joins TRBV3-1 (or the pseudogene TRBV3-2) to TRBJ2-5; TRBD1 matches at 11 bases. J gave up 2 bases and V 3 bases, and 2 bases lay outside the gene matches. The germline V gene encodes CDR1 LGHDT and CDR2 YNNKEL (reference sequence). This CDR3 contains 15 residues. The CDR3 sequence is CASSQDRGRQETQYF. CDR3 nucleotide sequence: TGTGCCAGCAGCCAGGACAGGGGGCGGCAAGAGACCCAGTACTTC.

The CDR3 DNA is TGTGCCAGCAGTATCCAGGGCGGTGAAAAACTGTTTTTT. As protein: CASSIQGGEKLFF. This rearrangement joins TRBV27 to TRBJ1-4; TRBD1 is a possible D gene (5 bases). The CDR3 consists of 13 residues. The germline V and J ends were trimmed by 5 bases and 7 bases, with 11 bases remaining between them. The germline V gene encodes CDR1 MNHEY and CDR2 SMNVEV (reference sequence).

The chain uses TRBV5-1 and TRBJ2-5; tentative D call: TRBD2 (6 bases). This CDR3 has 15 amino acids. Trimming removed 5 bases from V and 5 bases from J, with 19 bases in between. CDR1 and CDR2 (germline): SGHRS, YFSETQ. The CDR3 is CASSPAQGTGETQYF. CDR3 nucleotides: TGCGCCAGCAGTCCAGCCCAAGGGACTGGGGAGACCCAGTACTTC.

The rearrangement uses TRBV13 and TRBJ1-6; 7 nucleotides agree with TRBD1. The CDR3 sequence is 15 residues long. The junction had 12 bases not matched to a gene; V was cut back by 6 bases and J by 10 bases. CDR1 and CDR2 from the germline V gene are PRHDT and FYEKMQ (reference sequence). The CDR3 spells CASRTRTGDGSPLHF. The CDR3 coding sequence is TGTGCCAGCAGGACGCGGACAGGTGACGGGTCACCCCTCCACTTT.

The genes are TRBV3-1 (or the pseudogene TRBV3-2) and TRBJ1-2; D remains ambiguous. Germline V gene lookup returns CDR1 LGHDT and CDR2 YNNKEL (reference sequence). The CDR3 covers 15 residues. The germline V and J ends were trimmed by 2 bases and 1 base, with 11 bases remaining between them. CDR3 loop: CASSQSAGINYGYTF. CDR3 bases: TGTGCCAGCAGCCAAAGCGCGGGCATTAACTATGGCTACACCTTC.

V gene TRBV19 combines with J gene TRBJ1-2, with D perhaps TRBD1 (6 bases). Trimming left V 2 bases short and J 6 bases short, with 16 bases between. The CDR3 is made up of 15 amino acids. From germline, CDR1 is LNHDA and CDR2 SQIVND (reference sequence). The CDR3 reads CASSIQGLQRNGYTF. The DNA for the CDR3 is TGTGCCAGTAGTATACAGGGGCTTCAGAGGAATGGCTACACCTTC.

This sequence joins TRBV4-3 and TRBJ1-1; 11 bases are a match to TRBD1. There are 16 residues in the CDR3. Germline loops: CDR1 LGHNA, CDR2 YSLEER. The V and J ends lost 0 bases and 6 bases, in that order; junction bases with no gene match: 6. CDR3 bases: TGCGCCAGCAGCCAAGATCGGAGGACAGGGGGCTCTGAAGCTTTCTTT. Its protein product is CASSQDRRTGGSEAFF.

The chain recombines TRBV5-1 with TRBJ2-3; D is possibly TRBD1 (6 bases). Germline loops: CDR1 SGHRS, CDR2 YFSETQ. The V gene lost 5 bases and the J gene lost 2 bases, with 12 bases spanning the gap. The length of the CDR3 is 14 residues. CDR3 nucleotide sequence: TGCGCCAGCAGGGCTGGGGGCCTCACAGATACGCAGTATTTT. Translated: CASRAGGLTDTQYF.

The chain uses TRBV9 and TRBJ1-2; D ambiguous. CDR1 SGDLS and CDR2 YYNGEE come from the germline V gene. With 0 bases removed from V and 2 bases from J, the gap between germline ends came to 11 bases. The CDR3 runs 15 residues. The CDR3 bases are TGTGCCAGCAGCGTAGGGGAGCTCCTAAACTATGGCTACACCTTC. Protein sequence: CASSVGELLNYGYTF.

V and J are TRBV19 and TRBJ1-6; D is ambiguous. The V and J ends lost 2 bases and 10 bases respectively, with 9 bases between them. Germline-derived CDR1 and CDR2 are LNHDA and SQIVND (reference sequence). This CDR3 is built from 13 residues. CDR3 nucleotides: TGTGCCAGTAGTATATCGCGGTTCTCACCCCTCCACTTT. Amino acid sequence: CASSISRFSPLHF.

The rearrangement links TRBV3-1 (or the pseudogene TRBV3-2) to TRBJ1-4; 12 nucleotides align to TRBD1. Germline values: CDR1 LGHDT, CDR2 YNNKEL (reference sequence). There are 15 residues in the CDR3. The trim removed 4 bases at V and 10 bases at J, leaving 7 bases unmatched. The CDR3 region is CASSPAGTGGLKLFF. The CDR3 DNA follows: TGTGCCAGCAGCCCCGCCGGGACAGGGGGCTTAAAACTGTTTTTT.

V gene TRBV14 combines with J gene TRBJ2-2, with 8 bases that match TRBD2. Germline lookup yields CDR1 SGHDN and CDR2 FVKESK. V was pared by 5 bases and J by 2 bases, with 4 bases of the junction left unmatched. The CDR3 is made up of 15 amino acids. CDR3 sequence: CASSDLAGNTGELFF. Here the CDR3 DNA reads TGTGCCAGCAGCGACCTAGCGGGTAACACCGGGGAGCTGTTTTTT.

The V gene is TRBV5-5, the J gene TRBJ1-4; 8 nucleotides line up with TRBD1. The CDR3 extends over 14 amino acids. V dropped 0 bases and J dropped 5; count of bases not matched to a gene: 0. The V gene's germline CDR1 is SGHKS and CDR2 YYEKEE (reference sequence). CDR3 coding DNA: TGTGCCAGCAGCTTGGGACAGGGGAATGAAAAACTGTTTTTT. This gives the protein CASSLGQGNEKLFF.

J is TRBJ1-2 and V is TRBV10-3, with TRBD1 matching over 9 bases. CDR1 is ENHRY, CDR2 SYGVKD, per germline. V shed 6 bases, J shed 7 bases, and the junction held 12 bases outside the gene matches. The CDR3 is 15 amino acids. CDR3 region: CAIRKETGGEGGYTF. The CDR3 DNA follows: TGTGCCATCAGGAAAGAGACAGGGGGAGAGGGTGGCTACACCTTC.

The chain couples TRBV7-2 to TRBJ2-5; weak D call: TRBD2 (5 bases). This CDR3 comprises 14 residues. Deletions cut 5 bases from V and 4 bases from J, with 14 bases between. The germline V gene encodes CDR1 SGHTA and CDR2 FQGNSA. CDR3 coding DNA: TGTGCCAGCAGCCCCCTAGCAGTTGGAGAGACCCAGTACTTC. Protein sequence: CASSPLAVGETQYF.

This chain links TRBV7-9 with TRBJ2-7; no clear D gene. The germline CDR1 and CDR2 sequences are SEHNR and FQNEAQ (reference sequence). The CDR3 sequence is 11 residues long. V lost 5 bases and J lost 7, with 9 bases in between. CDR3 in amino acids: CASSLVREQYF. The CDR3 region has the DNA TGTGCCAGCAGCCTCGTGAGGGAGCAGTACTTC.

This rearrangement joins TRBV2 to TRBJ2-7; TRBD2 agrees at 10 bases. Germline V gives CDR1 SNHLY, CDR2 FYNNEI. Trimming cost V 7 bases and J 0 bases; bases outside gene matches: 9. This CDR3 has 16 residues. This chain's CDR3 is CASNPGTSVYSYEQYF. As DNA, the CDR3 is TGTGCCAGCAATCCCGGGACTAGCGTCTACTCCTACGAGCAGTACTTC.

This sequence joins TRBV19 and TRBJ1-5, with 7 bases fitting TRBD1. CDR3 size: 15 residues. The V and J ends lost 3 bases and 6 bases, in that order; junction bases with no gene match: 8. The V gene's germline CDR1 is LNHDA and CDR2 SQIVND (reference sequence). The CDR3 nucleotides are TGTGCCAGTAGTATGATCCAGGGGGGACCTCAGCCCCAGCATTTT. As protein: CASSMIQGGPQPQHF.

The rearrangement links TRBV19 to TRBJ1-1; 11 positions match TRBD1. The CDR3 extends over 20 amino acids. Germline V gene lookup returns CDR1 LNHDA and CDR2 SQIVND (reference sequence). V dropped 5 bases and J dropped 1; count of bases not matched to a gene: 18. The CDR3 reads CASSLWGQGVKDRGNTEAFF. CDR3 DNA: TGTGCCAGTAGTCTTTGGGGACAGGGGGTGAAAGACCGAGGGAACACTGAAGCTTTCTTT.

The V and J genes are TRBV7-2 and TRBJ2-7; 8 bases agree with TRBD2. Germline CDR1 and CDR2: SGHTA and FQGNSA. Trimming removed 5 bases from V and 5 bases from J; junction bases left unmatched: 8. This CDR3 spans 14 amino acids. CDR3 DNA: TGTGCCAGCAGCGTCCGGAGCGGGGGCGACGAGCAGTACTTC. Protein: CASSVRSGGDEQYF.

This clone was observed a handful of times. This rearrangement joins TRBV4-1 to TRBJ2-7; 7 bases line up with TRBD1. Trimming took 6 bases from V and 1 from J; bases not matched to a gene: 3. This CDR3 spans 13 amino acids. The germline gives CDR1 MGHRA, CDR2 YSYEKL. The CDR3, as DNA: TGCGCCAGCAGGCAGACAGGGTCCTACGAGCAGTACTTC. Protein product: CASRQTGSYEQYF.